These 16 T cell receptor beta chains were all obtained from the same sample, sequenced in a study of blood T cell repertoires in COVID-19. Some clones are missing from TCRdb's copy, which holds only in-frame ones; the method was immunoSEQ multiplex PCR. The sample consists of roughly 200,000 clones, 75% to 90% of them appearing once. Sequenced: PBMCs or T cells enriched from blood (not recorded which). The receptors derive from a man younger than 40 who had recovered from COVID-19.

The sample holds one count of this clone. The chain joins TRBV16 to TRBJ2-5; D might be TRBD1 (7 bases). Trimming removed 2 bases from V and 4 bases from J, with 11 bases in between. CDR1 and CDR2 (germline): KGHSY, FQNENV. The CDR3 has 14 amino acids. CDR3 residues: CASSQGRTGETQYF. The CDR3 nucleotides are TGTGCCAGCAGCCAAGGGAGGACAGGAGAGACCCAGTACTTC.

The chain joins TRBV5-4 to TRBJ2-5, with a tentative D call TRBD1 (5 bases). The CDR3 contains 18 residues. Trimming shortened V by 0 bases and J by 1 base, and 19 bases separated the two germline ends. The germline V gene has CDR1 SGHNT and CDR2 YYREEE (reference sequence). The CDR3 spells CASSLDGGAGWGQETQYF. CDR3 bases: TGTGCCAGCAGCTTGGATGGTGGGGCAGGGTGGGGCCAAGAGACCCAGTACTTC.

The rearrangement joins TRBV7-8 to TRBJ2-1, with unresolved D. There are 14 residues in the CDR3. Trimming left V 5 bases short and J 9 bases short, with 17 bases between. The germline V gene has CDR1 SGHVS and CDR2 FQNEAQ. CDR3 in DNA: TGTGCCAGCAGCCACGGGTCGTCGTTTTTTGAGCAGTTCTTC. Translation: CASSHGSSFFEQFF. The whole variable domain, remainder taken from reference TRBV7-8 and TRBJ2-1, is GAGVSQSPRYKVAKRGQDVALRCDPISGHVSLFWYQQALGQGPEFLTYFQNEAQLDKSGLPSDRFFAERPEGSVSTLKIQRTQQEDSAVYLCASSHGSSFFEQFFGPGTRLTVL.

The CDR3 DNA follows: TGTGCCAGCGCCCCCGGGACAGGGTTTGAAAAACTGTTTTTT. This sequence encodes CASAPGTGFEKLFF. The V call is TRBV25-1, the J call TRBJ1-4; the match to TRBD1 covers 9 bases. The CDR3 covers 14 residues. J lost 7 bases, V lost 8 bases, and 8 bases had no gene match. CDR1 is MGHDK, CDR2 SYGVNS, per germline.

The chain is built from TRBV10-3 and TRBJ2-1, with 8 bases fitting TRBD1. The CDR3 covers 15 residues. With 2 bases clipped from V and 3 bases from J, the junction kept 3 bases outside the gene matches. The germline V gene encodes CDR1 ENHRY and CDR2 SYGVKD. Here the CDR3 DNA reads TGTGCCATCAGTGAGGGACAGGGCTTCTACAATGAGCAGTTCTTC. Its translation is CAISEGQGFYNEQFF.

The rearrangement joins TRBV28 to TRBJ2-1; 7 nucleotides line up with TRBD1. Germline V gene data show CDR1 as MDHEN and CDR2 as SYDVKM. Unmatched junction bases numbered 10, after V lost 6 bases and J lost 2 bases. The CDR3 has 16 residues. CDR3 DNA sequence: TGTGCCAGCAGCCCCCGACAGGGTGGGACCTACAATGAGCAGTTCTTC. This sequence encodes CASSPRQGGTYNEQFF.

The chain is built from TRBV20-1 and TRBJ2-7; 7 bases align to TRBD2. This CDR3 has 14 residues. Germline CDR1 is DFQATT and CDR2 is SNEGSKA (reference sequence). After removal of 3 bases from V and 2 bases from J, the junction contained 7 bases not matched to a gene. The CDR3: CSASSFAGAYEQYF. The CDR3 nucleotides read TGCAGTGCTAGTTCGTTCGCGGGGGCCTACGAGCAGTACTTC.

The rearrangement links TRBV24-1 to TRBJ1-2, with TRBD1 identical over 9 bases. CDR3 size: 15 residues. The V segment lost 3 bases and the J segment 4 bases; nucleotides outside the gene matches: 5. Germline CDR1 is KGHDR and CDR2 is SFDVKD. The CDR3 loop reads CATSDRTGAPYGYTF. CDR3 nucleotides: TGTGCCACCAGTGATCGGACAGGGGCCCCCTATGGCTACACCTTC.

The chain has TRBV27 and TRBJ2-3; TRBD2 matches at 8 bases. After removal of 5 bases from V and 1 base from J, the junction contained 8 bases not matched to a gene. Germline V gene lookup returns CDR1 MNHEY and CDR2 SMNVEV (reference sequence). The CDR3 length is 16 residues. CDR3 sequence: CASSTSGSPRTDTQYF. The CDR3 DNA follows: TGTGCCAGCAGTACAAGCGGGAGCCCCCGCACAGATACGCAGTATTTT.

The chain joins TRBV7-8 to TRBJ2-7; tentatively, D is TRBD2 (6 bases). Trimming stripped 5 bases from V and 0 bases from J, with 11 bases between. This CDR3 region has 14 residues. Germline V gene data show CDR1 as SGHVS and CDR2 as FQNEAQ. The CDR3: CASSPRTNSYEQYF. The CDR3 coding sequence is TGTGCCAGCAGCCCCCGGACTAACTCCTACGAGCAGTACTTC.

CDR3 sequence reads: CASSPTGTGGRRPQHF. In DNA form, the CDR3 reads TGTGCCAGTAGTCCCACCGGGACAGGGGGCCGTCGGCCCCAGCATTTT. The genes are TRBV19 and TRBJ1-5; the match to TRBD1 covers 12 bases. The CDR3 is 16 amino acids. The V segment lost 5 bases and the J segment 9 bases; nucleotides outside the gene matches: 11. Germline V gene sequence: CDR1 LNHDA, CDR2 SQIVND (reference sequence).

V gene TRBV24-1 combines with J gene TRBJ2-1; 7 bases are shared with TRBD1. This CDR3 has 15 residues. CDR1 is KGHDR and CDR2 is SFDVKD in the germline V gene. The J segment lost 9 bases and the V segment lost 4 bases, leaving 11 bases of the junction unmatched. The CDR3 coding sequence is TGTGCCACCAGTGACATTGGACAGGCAGCCCTTGAGCAGTTCTTC. It specifies CATSDIGQAALEQFF.

This sequence joins TRBV19 and TRBJ2-1, with 11 bases that match TRBD2. The CDR3 length is 16 residues. V dropped 5 bases and J dropped 5; count of bases not matched to a gene: 8. Germline V lookup: CDR1 LNHDA, CDR2 SQIVND (reference sequence). In DNA form, the CDR3 reads TGTGCCAGTAGTCCCCGACTAGCGGGACCCCACAATGAGCAGTTCTTC. This sequence encodes CASSPRLAGPHNEQFF.

The gene calls are TRBV5-4 and TRBJ1-6, with D possibly TRBD1 on 6 matching bases. CDR1 is SGHNT, CDR2 YYREEE, per germline (reference sequence). The CDR3 consists of 13 residues. Trimming took off 3 bases at V and 11 bases at J, with 12 bases between the two ends. CDR3 in DNA: TGTGCCAGCAGCTCGACAGGAGTGGCACCCCTCCACTTT. This encodes CASSSTGVAPLHF.

The rearrangement joins TRBV30 to TRBJ2-1; tentatively, D is TRBD2 (6 bases). The germline V gene encodes CDR1 GTSNPN and CDR2 SVGIG (reference sequence). V was shortened by 0 bases and J by 6 bases, with 15 bases between the two germline ends. The CDR3 loop spans 15 amino acids. As DNA, the CDR3 is TGTGCCTGGAGTGTTGGAGCGGGCAACCTCAATGAGCAGTTCTTC. It is translated as CAWSVGAGNLNEQFF.

The chain is built from TRBV28 and TRBJ1-1; D is unclear. This CDR3 region has 14 residues. Germline V gene data show CDR1 as MDHEN and CDR2 as SYDVKM. Deletions cut 6 bases from V and 1 base from J, with 12 bases between. The DNA of the CDR3 is TGTGCCAGCAGGCCCCTAAGACAGAACACTGAAGCTTTCTTT. As protein: CASRPLRQNTEAFF.